This entry features one T cell receptor (beta chain) sequence. PCR was performed using 60 Vbeta and 13 Jbeta primers. The assay was immunoSEQ multiplex PCR, and TCRdb's table has in-frame clones only and misses some. The data hold 150,000 to 180,000 clones, with 65% to 80% observed a single time. This entry comes from a study of cytomegalovirus exposure and HLA in healthy donors. The specimen sequenced was PBMCs. This TCR was sampled from a woman in her forties in good health and CMV-seronegative.

CDR3 DNA: TGTGCCTGGACAAGGCGGGGAATAGCGGGAGTCGGGACGCAGTATTTT. Translation: CAWTRRGIAGVGTQYF. The chain combines TRBV30 with TRBJ2-3; 9 positions agree with TRBD2. The CDR3 runs 16 residues. With 4 bases clipped from V and 9 bases from J, the junction kept 17 bases outside the gene matches. Germline assignment: CDR1 GTSNPN and CDR2 SVGIG (reference sequence).